The source of this T cell receptor (beta chain) is a study of blood T cell repertoires in COVID-19. Looking at the study overall: Nucleic acid was either cDNA or gDNA, and it came from T cells, B-cell-depleted T cells, or PBMCs.

Original data processing: Cell counts per sample came from amplifying reference gene primers. Repertoires were generated with immunoSEQ multiplex PCR, while TCRdb's copy carries only in-frame clones and drops some. From that table come the V and J calls and clone size; the DNA was used to work out D and trimming. The data contain about 300,000 clones, 87% of them seen just once; the ten biggest clones take up approximately 6%. Donors in Cohort 3 counted as recovered after two negative PCRs, clearance, or symptom resolution. Germline trimming cut 3 bases from V and 5 bases from J; bases unmatched to any gene: 6. CDR1 and CDR2 from the germline V gene are LNHDA and SQIVND (reference sequence). The CDR3 covers 15 residues.

The chain carries TRBV19 and TRBJ2-3, with 9 bases aligning to TRBD2. Sequenced material: PBMCs or T cells enriched from blood (not recorded which). The TCR sequence derives from a woman aged 25 to 39 who had recovered from COVID-19. In nucleotides, the CDR3 is TGTGCCAGTAGTATGGCGGGGGGGCGAGTAGATACGCAGTATTTT. It specifies CASSMAGGRVDTQYF.